One sample yielded the 19 T cell receptor beta chains listed below, sequenced in a study of T-cell memory formation after mild COVID-19. TCRdb analysed the 5' RACE reads with MiXCR anew, one entry per CDR3 protein. The sample lists roughly 48,000 distinct CDR3 sequences; 27% were seen once. Sequenced sample: PBMCs or a T cell subset sorted from them (not recorded which). Receptors were obtained from a man aged 18 to 29 who had mild COVID-19 (a few samples of this study predate the infection). Cell type and time point are not known.

The chain joins TRBV7-9 to TRBJ1-1; 12 nucleotides align to TRBD1. The CDR3 totals 16 residues. J was trimmed by 11 bases and V by 3 bases; bases with no gene match: 13. CDR1 is SEHNR, CDR2 FQNEAQ, per germline (reference sequence). The CDR3 protein is CASSFSLGQGAEDAFF. In DNA form, the CDR3 reads TGTGCCAGCAGCTTTTCGTTGGGACAGGGGGCGGAGGATGCTTTCTTT.

J is TRBJ1-1 and V is TRBV30, with a possible D match to TRBD1 (5 bases). From germline, CDR1 is GTSNPN and CDR2 SVGIG (reference sequence). There are 13 residues in the CDR3. V lost 0 bases and J 3 bases, leaving 8 bases between the germline ends. CDR3 nucleotides: TGTGCCTGGAGTGTCGGGACTGACACTGAAGCTTTCTTT. Translated: CAWSVGTDTEAFF.

The chain links TRBV12-3 or TRBV12-4 to TRBJ2-1; the match to TRBD1 covers 8 bases. Trimming removed 6 bases from V and 8 bases from J; junction bases left unmatched: 9. The CDR3 loop spans 14 amino acids. CDR3 DNA sequence: TGTGCCAGCAGGGGGTCAGGGGGCGACGATGAGCAGTTCTTC. The encoded protein is CASRGSGGDDEQFF.

The chain couples TRBV7-6 to TRBJ2-1; no definite D call. CDR1 is SGHVS, CDR2 FNYEAQ, per germline. The CDR3 has 13 amino acids. V was pared by 3 bases and J by 9 bases, with 12 bases between. CDR3 residues: CASSFRGLGEQFF. Written as DNA, the CDR3 is TGTGCCAGCAGCTTCCGTGGATTAGGTGAGCAGTTCTTC.

This clonotype was detected only a few times. CDR3: CASSSLTWKKYNEQFF. The CDR3 region has the DNA TGTGCCAGCAGCTCGCTGACATGGAAGAAATACAATGAGCAGTTCTTC. The chain couples TRBV7-9 to TRBJ2-1; D gene uncertain. CDR3 size: 16 residues. Germline loops: CDR1 SEHNR, CDR2 FQNEAQ (reference sequence). The V end was cut by 4 bases, the J end by 4 bases, with 17 bases between. The full variable domain, completed using reference TRBV7-9 and TRBJ2-1, is DTGVSQNPRHKITKRGQNVTFRCDPISEHNRLYWYRQTLGQGPEFLTYFQNEAQLEKSRLLSDRFSAERPKGSFSTLEIQRTEQGDSAMYLCASSSLTWKKYNEQFFGPGTRLTVL.

The gene calls are TRBV5-6 and TRBJ2-1, with a possible D match to TRBD2 (6 bases). Looked up from germline, CDR1 is SGHDT and CDR2 is YYEEEE. V gave up 0 bases and J gave up 1 base, with 17 bases separating them. CDR3 size: 18 residues. The CDR3 protein is CASSLGSEGLRSYNEQFF. As DNA, the CDR3 is TGTGCCAGCAGCTTGGGGAGCGAGGGACTGAGGTCCTACAATGAGCAGTTCTTC.

This chain joins TRBV27 and TRBJ1-1; no firm D call. CDR3 length equals 12 residues. V gave up 4 bases and J gave up 1 base, with 4 bases separating them. CDR1 is MNHEY and CDR2 is SMNVEV in the germline V gene (reference sequence). This CDR3 is CASSSENTEAFF. The CDR3 bases are TGTGCCAGCAGTTCGGAGAACACTGAAGCTTTCTTT.

This chain links TRBV7-7 with TRBJ1-3, with 8 bases aligning to TRBD1. The CDR3 is 16 residues long. Germline CDR1 is SSHAT and CDR2 is FNYEAQ (reference sequence). V shed 5 bases and J 3 bases; nucleotides not matched to a gene: 9. DNA of the CDR3: TGTGCCAGCAGCCAACGGACAGGGTCCGATGGAAACACCATATATTTT. Protein: CASSQRTGSDGNTIYF.

This chain joins TRBV7-9 and TRBJ1-5; a possible D gene is TRBD1 (5 bases). CDR1 and CDR2 from the germline V gene are SEHNR and FQNEAQ (reference sequence). The CDR3 extends over 14 amino acids. Trimming left V 5 bases short and J 1 base short, with 9 bases between. The CDR3 protein is CASSPGLSNQPQHF. CDR3 nucleotide sequence: TGTGCCAGCAGCCCGGGGCTAAGCAATCAGCCCCAGCATTTT. The full variable domain, its missing parts supplied by reference TRBV7-9 and TRBJ1-5, is DTGVSQNPRHKITKRGQNVTFRCDPISEHNRLYWYRQTLGQGPEFLTYFQNEAQLEKSRLLSDRFSAERPKGSFSTLEIQRTEQGDSAMYLCASSPGLSNQPQHFGDGTRLSIL.

The chain recombines TRBV7-2 with TRBJ2-7, with 8 nucleotides matching TRBD2. J was trimmed by 2 bases and V by 5 bases; bases with no gene match: 8. Germline lookup yields CDR1 SGHTA and CDR2 FQGNSA. The CDR3 loop spans 15 amino acids. The CDR3 DNA reads as TGTGCCAGCAGCCGGGGGGGCAGGGTACCCTACGAGCAGTACGTC. Amino acid sequence: CASSRGGRVPYEQYV.

This chain connects TRBV6-2 or TRBV6-3 to TRBJ1-1; D remains ambiguous. The ends were cut back, 2 bases at V and 1 base at J, with 8 bases in the middle. CDR1 and CDR2 (germline): MNHEY, SVGEGT. This CDR3 contains 14 residues. CDR3 bases: TGTGCCAGCAGTTACAGGGTAAGGAACACTGAAGCTTTCTTT. The encoded protein is CASSYRVRNTEAFF.

This chain links TRBV5-1 with TRBJ2-7, with TRBD2 identical over 7 bases. Germline V gene sequence: CDR1 SGHRS, CDR2 YFSETQ. The CDR3 contains 15 residues. Trimming at V came to 2 bases and at J to 4 bases, leaving 9 bases not matched to a gene. CDR3 in amino acids: CASSFSASGEYEQYF. CDR3 coding DNA: TGCGCCAGCAGCTTTTCAGCCAGCGGGGAATACGAGCAGTACTTC.

The J gene is TRBJ1-1, the V gene TRBV7-9; no definite D call. Trimming removed 5 bases from V and 3 bases from J, with 13 bases in between. The CDR3 length is 14 residues. The germline CDR1 and CDR2 sequences are SEHNR and FQNEAQ (reference sequence). This chain's CDR3 is CASSPTAGYTEAFF. CDR3 coding DNA: TGTGCCAGCAGCCCTACGGCGGGATACACTGAAGCTTTCTTT.

V is TRBV7-8 and J is TRBJ2-3; 7 bases agree with TRBD2. V lost 0 bases, J lost 0 bases, and 3 bases stayed unmatched. The CDR3 is 16 amino acids. Germline values: CDR1 SGHVS, CDR2 FQNEAQ. In nucleotides, the CDR3 is TGTGCCAGCAGCTTAGCGCCGGGGGGAAGCACAGATACGCAGTATTTT. Translation: CASSLAPGGSTDTQYF.

This clonotype was observed a few times. J is TRBJ1-1 and V is TRBV29-1; D is possibly TRBD1 (5 bases). Germline CDR1 SQVTM, CDR2 ANQGSEA. The CDR3 consists of 14 residues. With 6 bases removed from V and 6 bases from J, the gap between germline ends came to 20 bases. The CDR3 sequence is CSVGTTLAGPEAFF. In DNA, the CDR3 is TGCAGCGTGGGTACAACATTAGCGGGGCCTGAAGCTTTCTTT.

The rearrangement links TRBV6-5 to TRBJ2-7, with D perhaps TRBD2 (5 bases). CDR3 length equals 13 residues. V lost 5 bases to trimming and J lost 7 bases, with 15 bases between them. The germline gives CDR1 MNHEY, CDR2 SVGAGI. The CDR3 region has the DNA TGTGCCAGCAGTCCAGGCCCGGGATGGGAGCAGTACGTC. Its protein is CASSPGPGWEQYV.

This clonotype was counted a single time. CDR3 DNA: TGTGCCAGCAGTTCATTTCCTTATGGCTACACCTTC. This codes for CASSSFPYGYTF. This chain uses TRBV13 with TRBJ1-2; no clear D gene. CDR1 and CDR2 from the germline V gene are PRHDT and FYEKMQ (reference sequence). There are 12 residues in the CDR3. With 6 bases removed from V and 5 bases from J, the gap between germline ends came to 10 bases.

This rearrangement joins TRBV28 to TRBJ2-6; 9 bases match TRBD1. V was clipped by 2 bases and J by 8 bases; unmatched bases: 4. This CDR3 contains 15 residues. Germline V CDR1 and CDR2: MDHEN, SYDVKM. CDR3 sequence: CASSLGDRETNVLTF. The CDR3 coding sequence is TGTGCCAGCAGTTTAGGGGACAGGGAGACCAACGTCCTGACTTTC.

This clonotype was found a few times. This sequence joins TRBV4-1 and TRBJ1-1; no clear D gene. The V gene lost 0 bases and the J gene lost 0 bases, with 8 bases spanning the gap. This CDR3 contains 15 residues. In germline, CDR1 is MGHRA, CDR2 YSYEKL. This chain's CDR3 is CASSQDWGMNTEAFF. The CDR3 nucleotides are TGCGCCAGCAGCCAAGATTGGGGTATGAACACTGAAGCTTTCTTT.